The text below deals with one T cell receptor beta chain. Its antigen is as yet unknown. The V end was cut by 6 bases, the J end by 8 bases, with 14 bases between. The CDR3 extends over 14 amino acids. Germline CDR1 and CDR2: SNHLY and FYNNEI. The sequenced patients had an expansion of CD8+CD57+ cells seen by flow cytometry. The record originates from a study of CD8+CD57+ T cells in acquired aplastic anemia. Study-wide results and caveats: Sharing between patients and controls was observed for some 27 CD8+ CDR3 sequences. No significant patient-versus-control difference appeared in CD8+ Simpson's diversity.

Both TCR beta VDJ combination and CDR3 sequence profiling were carried out. Genomic DNA was the template for this profiling. TCRdb independently ran MiXCR on the reads; one entry per CDR3 protein. The table lists 150,000 to 160,000 distinct CDR3 sequences, 52% of them singletons. Sequenced: sorted CD4+, CD8+, or CD8+CD57+ T cells (not recorded which) from PBMCs. This receptor was obtained from a human donor with aplastic anemia. This chain uses TRBV2 with TRBJ1-6, with D tentatively TRBD1 (5 bases). CDR3 region: CASSSGTWYSPLHF. The CDR3 region has the DNA TGTGCCAGCAGCTCCGGGACGTGGTATTCACCCCTCCACTTT. Supplemented by reference TRBV2 and TRBJ1-6, the full variable domain reads EPEVTQTPSHQVTQMGQEVILRCVPISNHLYFYWYRQILGQKVEFLVSFYNNEISEKSEIFDDQFSVERPDGSNFTLKIRSTKLEDSAMYFCASSSGTWYSPLHFGNGTRLTVT.